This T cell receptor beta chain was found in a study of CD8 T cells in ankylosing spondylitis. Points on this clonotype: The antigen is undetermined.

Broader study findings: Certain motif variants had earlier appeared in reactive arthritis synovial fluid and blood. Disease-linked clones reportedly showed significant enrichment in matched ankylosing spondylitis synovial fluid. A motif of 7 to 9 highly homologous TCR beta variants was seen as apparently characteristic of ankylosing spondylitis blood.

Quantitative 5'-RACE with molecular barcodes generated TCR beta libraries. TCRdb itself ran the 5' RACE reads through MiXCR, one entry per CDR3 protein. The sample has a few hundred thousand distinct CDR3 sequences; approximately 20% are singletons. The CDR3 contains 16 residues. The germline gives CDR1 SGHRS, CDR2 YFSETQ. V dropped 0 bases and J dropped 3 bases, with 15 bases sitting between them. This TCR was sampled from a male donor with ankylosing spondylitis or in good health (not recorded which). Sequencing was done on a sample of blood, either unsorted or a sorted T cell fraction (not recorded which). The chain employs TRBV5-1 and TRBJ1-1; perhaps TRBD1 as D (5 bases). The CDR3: CASSLEVGGMYTEAFF. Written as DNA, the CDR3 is TGCGCCAGCAGCTTGGAGGTTGGGGGGATGTACACTGAAGCTTTCTTT.